This T cell receptor beta chain was recovered during a study of post-analysis software for immune sequencing data. In its sample, this clonotype was seen a few times. Its matching antigen is unknown. A read error may account for a junction end that differs from germline. General study findings and limits: Five or six TRBV segments were more frequent in patients than controls; TRBV5-6, TRBV5-1 and TRBV20-1 belonged to this group. The study found significantly lower normalized Chao1 diversity in multiple sclerosis patients than in controls.

Unique molecular identifiers tagged the TCR beta cDNA libraries. TCRdb passed the PCR reads through MiXCR, listing each CDR3 protein once. The sample includes about 820,000 distinct CDR3 sequences, 53% of them seen just once. CDR3 size: 13 residues. Germline CDR1 is SGHRS and CDR2 is YFSETQ. This chain links TRBV5-1 with TRBJ1-2; no clear D gene. Source material: blood. The receptor's source is a girl aged 5-17 years with multiple sclerosis. The DNA of the CDR3 is TGTGCCAGCAGCTTCGACGGAAACTATGGCTACACCTTC. Translated, it gives CASSFDGNYGYTF. The variable domain in full, completed from reference TRBV5-1 and TRBJ1-2, reads KAGVTQTPRYLIKTRGQQVTLSCSPISGHRSVSWYQQTPGQGLQFLFEYFSETQRNKGNFPGRFSGRQFSNSRSEMNVSTLELGDSALYLCASSFDGNYGYTFGSGTRLTVV.